This T cell receptor beta chain was captured by sequencing in a study of blood T cells in healthy people across ages (dated by TCRdb to about 2015). General notes on the study: In model experiments, template switching captured roughly one uniquely barcoded TCR beta cDNA molecule for every two T cells. To track age-related changes in TCR beta repertoire diversity, the study relied on deep sequencing normalized with unique cDNA molecular identifiers. Donors were grouped into four age groups: young (average roughly 15 years), middle-aged (less than 40), aged (roughly 67) and long-lived (roughly 80). To avoid experimental bias, donors of different ages were distributed randomly across sequencing lanes. Two additional independent replicas of 1 million unique cDNA reads from the same blood draw were analyzed for two donors (one aged 18 to 30 and one aged 80 or older). Paper-wide results and their limitations: Because the CMV infection status of the donors was unknown, age-related changes in expanded clonotypes may potentially have been confounded. A strong correlation was found between observed TCR beta diversity and the percentage of naive T cells measured by flow cytometry. Bulk unsorted PBMC profiling prevented conclusive comparison of naive and antigen-experienced compartments. Estimates of total diversity based on one million sequenced T cells were considered lower bounds and underestimates. As age increased, observed TCR beta diversity per million T cells dropped in a roughly linear way, and a significant reduction was already evident by age 40. Compared with the aged group, the long-lived group had more naive CD4+ T cells, fewer expanded clones and increased TCR diversity, a pattern suggesting age selection.

CDR1 and CDR2 (SGHVS, FNYEAQ) derive from the germline V gene. The junction shows trimming of 6 bases on V and 0 bases on J, and the gene matches do not reach 17 bases of it. Including cysteine and phenylalanine, the CDR3 has 18 amino acids. The only DNA kept is the CDR3, 54 bases in frame from the first base. Note on this clonotype: Which antigen it targets is not known. No base-level quality is on record; no much larger clone is a single base apart.

The protocol used for the library was 5' RACE. The instrument given in TCRdb is Illumina HiSeq 2500. A second PCR of roughly 7 to 11 cycles was performed with a sample-barcoded 5' primer and a J-beta primer mix. Each TCR beta cDNA molecule received a unique molecular identifier from a template-switch 5' adaptor carrying 12 random nucleotides. At least 3 million CDR3-containing paired-end reads were obtained from each sample. The Mint cDNA synthesis kit, primed by a TRBC-specific oligonucleotide, was used to synthesize first-strand cDNA from all RNA. After uracil-DNA glycosylase treatment, a first 18-cycle PCR used universal primers M1SS and BC2_uni_R on all cDNA. The study's own analysis went as follows. For normalization, 1 million high-quality reads, each with a distinct molecular identifier, were randomly selected from each sample. Reads sharing molecular identifiers were discarded rather than binned into consensus sequences. MiTCR, run with a Q25 quality threshold and the strictest error-elimination algorithm, handled CDR3 identification, clonotype clustering and error correction. A nonparametric unseen species model using Euler transformation provided a lower-bound estimate of total TCR beta diversity. The public sequencing data were trimmed at Q25 with fastp and processed into clonotypes with MiXCR by TCRdb, which kept only in-frame beta chains. CDR3 protein sequences are deduplicated, and each keeps its most common genes and DNA. The V and J calls here are based on TCRdb, not the publication. This sample comprises approximately 810,000 distinct CDR3 sequences, under 30% of them detected only once. Around 15% of the sample belongs to the ten largest clones.

Systemically healthy Caucasian individuals from Russia, 35 to 50 in total and aged roughly 6 to 90 years, were included as donors. Each donor gave roughly 9.5 milliliters of peripheral blood, collected into EDTA-treated Vacutainer tubes. Ficoll-Paque density-gradient centrifugation was used to isolate PBMCs, with at least 7 million obtained per sample. Trizol reagent was used to extract total RNA from PBMCs, with at least 6 micrograms per sample. Naive CD45RAhigh/CD27high T cell percentages were measured by flow cytometry on a PBMC aliquot from every donor. This clonotype originated in a woman over 75 in good health. The V and J segments used are TRBV7-6 and TRBJ2-7; 7 bases in between match TRBD2. The sequencing input was blood. Read as DNA, the sequence is TGTGCCAGCAGGGCTTTCCTCGGACTAGGAACCTCCTCCTACGAGCAGTACTTC. Its translation is CASRAFLGLGTSSYEQYF.